Each of the 19 T cell receptor beta chains below was sequenced from the same sample in a study of vaccination and CD4 T cells after COVID-19. Their antigens are not known. Treatment denoted: roughly 10-day PBMC culture with coronavirus spike peptide pools or control peptides (ViraFEST assay). Cultured CD4+ T cell DNA underwent sequencing with the Oncomine TCR Beta short-read assay. A single record per CDR3 protein comes from TCRdb applying MiXCR to the PCR reads. This table has 8,000 to 10,000 distinct CDR3 sequences, 45% to 50% appearing once. Sequencing was performed on CD4+ T cells from blood, cultured in vitro. The receptors were gathered from a human donor who had recovered from COVID-19.

This chain connects TRBV11-1 to TRBJ2-3; D uncertain. The germline CDR1 and CDR2 sequences are SGHAT and FQDESV (reference sequence). V was clipped by 2 bases and J by 3 bases, with 9 bases between them. The CDR3 consists of 14 residues. The CDR3, as DNA: TGTGCCAGCAGCTTACCCGGGTGGACAGATACGCAGTATTTT. This codes for CASSLPGWTDTQYF.

The chain has TRBV7-8 and TRBJ2-5; D is uncertain. The V gene lost 3 bases and the J gene lost 4 bases, with 12 bases spanning the gap. Germline V gene data show CDR1 as SGHVS and CDR2 as FQNEAQ. The CDR3 spans 14 residues. DNA for the CDR3: TGTGCCAGCAGCTTTTTATCGGGTGGAGAGACCCAGTACTTC. Translation: CASSFLSGGETQYF.

This clonotype has a handful of counts. CDR3 residues: CSAKGLAGLDTQYF. The CDR3 DNA follows: TGCAGTGCCAAGGGACTAGCGGGTTTGGATACGCAGTATTTT. The chain is built from TRBV20-1 and TRBJ2-3; TRBD2 matches 12 bases. J gave up 6 bases and V 6 bases, and 7 bases lay outside the gene matches. The CDR3 spans 14 residues. CDR1 and CDR2 (germline): DFQATT, SNEGSKA (reference sequence).

This sequence joins TRBV18 and TRBJ2-7; TRBD1 aligns across 11 bases. The trim removed 4 bases at V and 2 bases at J, leaving 1 base unmatched. This CDR3 comprises 14 residues. Germline values: CDR1 KGHSH, CDR2 LQKENI. The CDR3 protein is CASSRDRGTYEQYF. The DNA for the CDR3 is TGTGCCAGCTCACGGGACAGGGGGACCTACGAGCAGTACTTC.

This clonotype is a singleton in its sample. The V gene is TRBV20-1, the J gene TRBJ1-1, with D maybe TRBD1 (6 bases). The CDR3 extends over 14 amino acids. The ends were cut back, 5 bases at V and 7 bases at J, with 20 bases in the middle. From germline, CDR1 is DFQATT and CDR2 SNEGSKA (reference sequence). This CDR3 is CSARTGGPRNEAFF. DNA for the CDR3: TGCAGTGCTCGGACCGGGGGCCCCAGGAATGAAGCTTTCTTT.

The gene calls are TRBV6-1 and TRBJ2-2, with D possibly being TRBD2 (6 bases). V lost 6 bases, J lost 5 bases, and 13 bases lay in between. The V gene's germline CDR1 is MNHNS and CDR2 SASEGT. The CDR3 sequence is 14 residues long. The CDR3 loop is CASREGPSTGELFF. For the CDR3, the DNA is TGTGCCAGCAGGGAGGGACCATCTACCGGGGAGCTGTTTTTT.

This clonotype was found a few times. This chain links TRBV20-1 with TRBJ2-3; 9 positions match TRBD2. Germline V lookup: CDR1 DFQATT, CDR2 SNEGSKA (reference sequence). V was pared by 3 bases and J by 1 base, with 11 bases of the junction left unmatched. The CDR3 extends over 17 amino acids. The CDR3 DNA sequence: TGCAGTGCTAGCCCTGCGGGGGGGCAGTTCGGCACAGATACGCAGTATTTT. Translated: CSASPAGGQFGTDTQYF.

The rearrangement links TRBV20-1 to TRBJ2-3; 8 bases agree with TRBD1. V dropped 5 bases and J dropped 8; count of bases not matched to a gene: 3. The CDR3 length is 11 residues. Germline CDR1 is DFQATT and CDR2 is SNEGSKA (reference sequence). Here the CDR3 reads CSARTGGTQYF. CDR3 sequence (DNA): TGCAGTGCTCGAACAGGGGGTACGCAGTATTTT.

V is TRBV4-1 and J is TRBJ2-5; 9 positions agree with TRBD2. There are 16 residues in the CDR3. Per germline, CDR1 MGHRA and CDR2 YSYEKL. J was trimmed by 1 base and V by 1 base; bases with no gene match: 4. The CDR3 DNA follows: TGCGCCAGCAGCCAAGGACCAGCGGGAGGCCAAGAGACCCAGTACTTC. Protein product: CASSQGPAGGQETQYF.

The V gene is TRBV27, the J gene TRBJ2-7; D is ambiguous. Germline assignment: CDR1 MNHEY and CDR2 SMNVEV (reference sequence). The CDR3 spans 11 residues. The V end was cut by 0 bases, the J end by 12 bases, with 9 bases between. In DNA, the CDR3 is TGTGCCAGCAGTTTATCGGACCGTTGGTACTTC. Protein sequence: CASSLSDRWYF.

The genes are TRBV11-3 and TRBJ2-3, with 11 bases identical to TRBD2. Germline CDR1 is SGHNT and CDR2 is YENEEA. With V trimmed by 5 bases and J by 5 bases, 6 bases remained unmatched. This CDR3 spans 15 amino acids. CDR3 residues: CASSRLAGNQDTQYF. CDR3 bases: TGTGCCAGCAGCCGACTAGCGGGAAATCAAGATACGCAGTATTTT. Together with reference TRBV11-3 and TRBJ2-3, the CDR3 gives the full variable domain: EAGVVQSPRYKIIEKKQPVAFWCNPISGHNTLYWYLQNLGQGPELLIRYENEEAVDDSQLPKDRFSAERLKGVDSTLKIQPAELGDSAVYLCASSRLAGNQDTQYFGPGTRLTVL.

The V gene is TRBV24-1, the J gene TRBJ2-5; D possibly matches TRBD1 or TRBD2 (5 bases each). The V end was cut by 0 bases, the J end by 2 bases, with 15 bases between. CDR3 length equals 17 residues. CDR1 is KGHDR, CDR2 SFDVKD, per germline. The CDR3, as DNA: TGTGCCACCAGTGATTTGCGTGGGAGCCAGGGACAAGAGACCCAGTACTTC. Its translation is CATSDLRGSQGQETQYF.

By share, this clonotype ranks as medium-sized. This chain uses TRBV9 with TRBJ2-5; TRBD2 matches 15 bases. Looked up from germline, CDR1 is SGDLS and CDR2 is YYNGEE. The CDR3 runs to 17 residues. Unmatched junction bases numbered 4, after V lost 3 bases and J lost 1 base. In nucleotides, the CDR3 is TGTGCCAGCAGCGCAGGGACTAGCGGGGGGCTCCAAGAGACCCAGTACTTC. Translation: CASSAGTSGGLQETQYF.

This chain uses TRBV24-1 with TRBJ2-3; TRBD2 agrees at 8 bases. The V and J ends lost 4 bases and 3 bases, in that order; junction bases with no gene match: 14. Germline assignment: CDR1 KGHDR and CDR2 SFDVKD. The CDR3 runs 18 residues. The CDR3 region has the DNA TGTGCCACCAGTGACCGGGGGGGGACGGGGGTTAAAACAGATACGCAGTATTTT. Residues: CATSDRGGTGVKTDTQYF.

This chain joins TRBV11-3 and TRBJ2-5; the D gene is possibly TRBD1 (6 bases). The CDR3 runs to 15 residues. Between the trimmed V and J ends, which lost 4 bases and 2 bases, there was a span of 14 bases. CDR1 and CDR2 (germline): SGHNT, YENEEA. CDR3 region: CASSSRTERQETQYF. The CDR3 nucleotides are TGTGCCAGCAGCTCTCGGACAGAAAGACAAGAGACCCAGTACTTC.

There are a few counts of this clonotype. The chain joins TRBV6-1 to TRBJ1-1; tentatively, D is TRBD1 (6 bases). The CDR3 runs to 16 residues. V was trimmed by 6 bases and J by 2 bases, leaving 19 bases between them. The V gene's germline CDR1 is MNHNS and CDR2 SASEGT. The CDR3 reads CASSSDRTLPNTEAFF. DNA of the CDR3: TGTGCCAGCAGCTCAGACAGGACCCTACCCAACACTGAAGCTTTCTTT.

This chain joins TRBV5-4 and TRBJ1-2; D gene ambiguous. V lost 0 bases and J lost 5, with 23 bases in between. The CDR3 consists of 18 residues. Germline CDR1 reads SGHNT; CDR2 reads YYREEE (reference sequence). The CDR3 DNA reads as TGTGCCAGCAGCTTGGAAACCCAATCTACCCGTGTGGGGTATGGCTACACCTTC. This translates into CASSLETQSTRVGYGYTF.

The genes are TRBV15 and TRBJ2-7; 8 bases line up with TRBD1. Germline trimming cut 3 bases from V and 0 bases from J; bases unmatched to any gene: 10. Germline lookup yields CDR1 LNHNV and CDR2 YYDKDF (reference sequence). The CDR3 spans 17 residues. The CDR3 spells CATSSYSTGAYSYEQYF. CDR3 DNA sequence: TGTGCCACCAGCAGTTACTCGACAGGGGCGTACTCCTACGAGCAGTACTTC.

The sample holds a few counts of this clonotype. The chain couples TRBV27 to TRBJ1-1; 7 bases agree with TRBD1. The CDR3 covers 16 residues. Germline V CDR1 and CDR2: MNHEY, SMNVEV (reference sequence). The trim removed 5 bases at V and 2 bases at J, leaving 11 bases unmatched. The CDR3 sequence: CASSPDRAQGNTEAFF. CDR3 sequence (DNA): TGTGCCAGCAGTCCCGACAGGGCCCAGGGAAACACTGAAGCTTTCTTT.